This entry lists 18 T cell receptor beta chains sequenced from one sample in a study of Ad26.COV2.S vaccination and SARS-CoV-2 variants. The treatment: around 19 received Ad26.COV2.S at low or high dose, single or two shots; roughly five received placebo; per-sample allocation not given. Sampling was performed 63 days after the first vaccine or placebo injection. This table comes from immunoSEQ multiplex PCR, and its TCRdb copy is limited to in-frame clones, with some not included. The sample includes 300,000 to 350,000 clones, roughly 80% seen only once; the top ten take 2.1%. Sequenced here: peripheral blood, sampled in a trial of Ad26.COV2.S vaccine versus placebo. Source of these receptors: a person between 18 and 65 years old who received the Ad26.COV2.S COVID-19 vaccine or a placebo.

Here the CDR3 reads CASTDRRGGGGEQYF. In nucleotides, the CDR3 is TGTGCCAGCACGGATAGGAGGGGAGGAGGCGGCGAGCAGTACTTC. The genes are TRBV6-5 and TRBJ2-7; a weak D match, TRBD2 (6 bases). Trimming took 7 bases from V and 6 from J, leaving 22 bases between them. This CDR3 is built from 15 residues. Germline values: CDR1 MNHEY, CDR2 SVGAGI.

The CDR3 spells CARGGPLALIRGTQYF. In nucleotides, the CDR3 is TGTGCCAGGGGCGGCCCTCTAGCGTTGATTCGGGGTACGCAGTATTTT. V gene TRBV2 combines with J gene TRBJ2-3; tentatively, D is TRBD2 (6 bases). The germline V gene has CDR1 SNHLY and CDR2 FYNNEI. V shed 9 bases and J shed 8 bases, with 27 bases lying between them. The CDR3 covers 16 residues.

The chain is built from TRBV7-9 and TRBJ2-1; D might be TRBD2 (6 bases). CDR3 length: 16 amino acids. V was shortened by 5 bases and J by 1 base, with 15 bases between the two germline ends. Germline V gene lookup returns CDR1 SEHNR and CDR2 FQNEAQ (reference sequence). CDR3 sequence: CASSLAGRGSYNEQFF. In nucleotides, the CDR3 is TGTGCCAGCAGCCTCGCGGGGCGGGGTTCCTACAATGAGCAGTTCTTC.

This rearrangement joins TRBV9 to TRBJ2-3; no clear D gene. V was trimmed by 0 bases and J by 0 bases, leaving 11 bases between them. Germline CDR1 is SGDLS and CDR2 is YYNGEE. The CDR3 runs 16 residues. The CDR3 DNA reads as TGTGCCAGCAGCGTAGGGACCAGCACTAGCACAGATACGCAGTATTTT. It codes for CASSVGTSTSTDTQYF.

The table lists this clone with a few counts. Additional DNA sequences in this sample encode the identical CDR3. The chain couples TRBV5-6 to TRBJ1-6; possibly TRBD1 for D (5 bases). V dropped 0 bases and J dropped 6 bases, with 7 bases sitting between them. The CDR3 has 14 amino acids. Germline CDR1 reads SGHDT; CDR2 reads YYEEEE. DNA of the CDR3: TGTGCCAGCAGCTTGGGCGACAGTAATTCACCCCTCCACTTT. It codes for CASSLGDSNSPLHF.

This chain links TRBV6-1 with TRBJ1-5, with D hard to call. Trimming cost V 2 bases and J 6 bases, with 5 bases left between them. Germline CDR1 is MNHNS and CDR2 is SASEGT. The CDR3 is 12 amino acids. The CDR3 DNA sequence: TGTGCCAGCAGTGAACGCGTTCAGCCCCAGCATTTT. It encodes CASSERVQPQHF.

The chain is built from TRBV4-1 and TRBJ2-7, with TRBD1 identical over 12 bases. V lost 1 base to trimming and J lost 7 bases; unmatched junction nucleotides: 8. In germline, CDR1 is MGHRA, CDR2 YSYEKL. CDR3 length: 16 amino acids. CDR3 coding DNA: TGCGCCAGCAGCCAAGGATTAGGGACAGGGGGCTATGAGCAGTACTTC. Translated, it gives CASSQGLGTGGYEQYF.

This chain joins TRBV19 and TRBJ1-5; a possible D gene is TRBD1 (5 bases). Germline CDR1 reads LNHDA; CDR2 reads SQIVND (reference sequence). This CDR3 spans 16 amino acids. V dropped 3 bases and J dropped 5 bases, with 17 bases sitting between them. CDR3 coding DNA: TGTGCCAGTAGTATGTTACCGGCTCAGGGTGATCAGCCCCAGCATTTT. Amino acids: CASSMLPAQGDQPQHF.

CDR3 DNA sequence: TGTGCCAGCAGCTTAAACGGCGCGGCGACCTACAATGAGCAGTTCTTC. Its protein is CASSLNGAATYNEQFF. V gene TRBV7-3 combines with J gene TRBJ2-1; D gene uncertain. The V gene's germline CDR1 is SGHTA and CDR2 FQGTGA. V was pared by 1 base and J by 2 bases, with 12 bases between. The CDR3 is 16 residues long. The whole variable domain, filled in from reference TRBV7-3 and TRBJ2-1, reads GAGVSQTPSNKVTEKGKYVELRCDPISGHTALYWYRQSLGQGPEFLIYFQGTGAADDSGLPNDRFFAVRPEGSVSTLKIQRTERGDSAVYLCASSLNGAATYNEQFFGPGTRLTVL.

V is TRBV7-9 and J is TRBJ1-1; D not certain. The CDR3 loop spans 15 amino acids. Looked up from germline, CDR1 is SEHNR and CDR2 is FQNEAQ (reference sequence). Trimming removed 6 bases at V and 0 bases at J, with 14 bases between. CDR3 region: CASSSVAIVNTEAFF. CDR3 nucleotide sequence: TGTGCCAGCAGTTCGGTCGCTATTGTGAACACTGAAGCTTTCTTT.

The J gene is TRBJ1-2, the V gene TRBV5-5, with D unclear. Trimming took off 4 bases at V and 7 bases at J, with 11 bases between the two ends. The CDR3 is 12 amino acids. Germline CDR1 SGHKS, CDR2 YYEKEE (reference sequence). CDR3 sequence reads: CASSPRMGGYTF. The CDR3 bases are TGTGCCAGCAGCCCGCGGATGGGTGGCTACACCTTC.

The CDR3 spells CASSQGPRGDYTF. The CDR3 DNA is TGTGCCAGCAGCCAAGGACCGAGAGGGGACTACACCTTC. The chain is built from TRBV14 and TRBJ1-2; weak D call: TRBD1 (5 bases). The CDR3 runs to 13 residues. Germline V CDR1 and CDR2: SGHDN, FVKESK. With 1 base removed from V and 10 bases from J, the gap between germline ends came to 13 bases.

The genes are TRBV19 and TRBJ1-6; TRBD1 matches at 7 bases. CDR1 is LNHDA and CDR2 is SQIVND in the germline V gene (reference sequence). The CDR3 covers 15 residues. Trimming at V came to 9 bases and at J to 8 bases, leaving 13 bases not matched to a gene. The CDR3 reads CASKIQGLSDSPLHF. The CDR3 DNA reads TGTGCCAGCAAAATACAGGGGTTGAGTGATTCACCCCTCCACTTT.

The chain joins TRBV6-5 to TRBJ2-7, with D perhaps matching TRBD1 (5 bases). This CDR3 is 12 amino acids long. V gave up 6 bases and J gave up 7 bases, with 13 bases separating them. The germline CDR1 and CDR2 sequences are MNHEY and SVGAGI. CDR3 region: CASSPGREEQYF. The CDR3 bases are TGTGCCAGCAGCCCCGGCAGGGAAGAGCAGTACTTC.

The chain has TRBV19 and TRBJ1-1, with 10 bases fitting TRBD1. V was clipped by 4 bases and J by 3 bases; unmatched bases: 5. The CDR3 is made up of 15 amino acids. Looked up from germline, CDR1 is LNHDA and CDR2 is SQIVND (reference sequence). CDR3 DNA sequence: TGTGCCAGTAGTACCAGGACAGGGGGTTACACTGAAGCTTTCTTT. Amino acid sequence: CASSTRTGGYTEAFF.

This rearrangement joins TRBV28 to TRBJ2-2; D is unresolved. Trimming cost V 2 bases and J 9 bases, with 19 bases left between them. The CDR3 has 16 amino acids. In germline, CDR1 is MDHEN, CDR2 SYDVKM. The CDR3 DNA sequence: TGTGCCAGCAGTTTAACCCGGAGCCCTTTTGGTTGGGAGCTGTTTTTT. It codes for CASSLTRSPFGWELFF.

This rearrangement joins TRBV6-2 or TRBV6-3 to TRBJ1-5; D not certain. V lost 2 bases to trimming and J lost 2 bases, with 4 bases between them. Germline V gives CDR1 MNHEY, CDR2 SVGEGT. The CDR3 has 13 residues. CDR3 DNA sequence: TGTGCCAGCAGTTACAGGGGCAATCAGCCCCAGCATTTT. This sequence encodes CASSYRGNQPQHF.

The V call is TRBV14, the J call TRBJ1-2; the match to TRBD1 covers 9 bases. V gave up 2 bases and J gave up 8 bases; unmatched junction bases: 6. There are 14 residues in the CDR3. Germline-derived CDR1 and CDR2 are SGHDN and FVKESK. The CDR3 coding sequence is TGTGCCAGCAGCCAAAACACAGGGGGCGCGGGCTACACCTTC. This sequence encodes CASSQNTGGAGYTF. Together with reference TRBV14 and TRBJ1-2, the CDR3 gives the full variable domain: EAGVTQFPSHSVIEKGQTVTLRCDPISGHDNLYWYRRVMGKEIKFLLHFVKESKQDESGMPNNRFLAERTGGTYSTLKVQPAELEDSGVYFCASSQNTGGAGYTFGSGTRLTVV.